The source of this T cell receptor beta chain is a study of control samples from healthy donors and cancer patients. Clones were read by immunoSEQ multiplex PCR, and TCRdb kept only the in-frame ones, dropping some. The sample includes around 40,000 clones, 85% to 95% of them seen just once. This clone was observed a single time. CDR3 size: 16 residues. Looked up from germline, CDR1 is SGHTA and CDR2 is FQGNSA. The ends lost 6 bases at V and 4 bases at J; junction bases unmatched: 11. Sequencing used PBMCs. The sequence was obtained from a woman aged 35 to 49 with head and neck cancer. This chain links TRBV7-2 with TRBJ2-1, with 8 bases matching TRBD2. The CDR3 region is CASRVRERGPYNEQFF. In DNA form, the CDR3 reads TGTGCCAGCAGGGTTAGGGAGCGGGGGCCTTACAATGAGCAGTTCTTC.